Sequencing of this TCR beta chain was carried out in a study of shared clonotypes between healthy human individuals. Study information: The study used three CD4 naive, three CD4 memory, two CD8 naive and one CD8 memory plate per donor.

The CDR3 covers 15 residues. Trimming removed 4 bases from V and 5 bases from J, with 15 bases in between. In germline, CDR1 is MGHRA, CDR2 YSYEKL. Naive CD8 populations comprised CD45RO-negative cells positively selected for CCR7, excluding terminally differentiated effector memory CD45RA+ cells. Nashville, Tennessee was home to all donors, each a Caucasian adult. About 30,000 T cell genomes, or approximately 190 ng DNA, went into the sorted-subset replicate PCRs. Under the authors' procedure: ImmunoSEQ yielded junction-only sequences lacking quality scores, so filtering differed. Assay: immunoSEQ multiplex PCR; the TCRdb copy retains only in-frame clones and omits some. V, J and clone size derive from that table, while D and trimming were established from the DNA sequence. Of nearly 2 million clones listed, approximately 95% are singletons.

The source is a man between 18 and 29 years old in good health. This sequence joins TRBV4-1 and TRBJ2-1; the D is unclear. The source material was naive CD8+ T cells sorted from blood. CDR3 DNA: TGCGCCAGCAGCCCGAGTTTAGGCCTAAACAATGAGCAGTTCTTC. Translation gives CASSPSLGLNNEQFF.